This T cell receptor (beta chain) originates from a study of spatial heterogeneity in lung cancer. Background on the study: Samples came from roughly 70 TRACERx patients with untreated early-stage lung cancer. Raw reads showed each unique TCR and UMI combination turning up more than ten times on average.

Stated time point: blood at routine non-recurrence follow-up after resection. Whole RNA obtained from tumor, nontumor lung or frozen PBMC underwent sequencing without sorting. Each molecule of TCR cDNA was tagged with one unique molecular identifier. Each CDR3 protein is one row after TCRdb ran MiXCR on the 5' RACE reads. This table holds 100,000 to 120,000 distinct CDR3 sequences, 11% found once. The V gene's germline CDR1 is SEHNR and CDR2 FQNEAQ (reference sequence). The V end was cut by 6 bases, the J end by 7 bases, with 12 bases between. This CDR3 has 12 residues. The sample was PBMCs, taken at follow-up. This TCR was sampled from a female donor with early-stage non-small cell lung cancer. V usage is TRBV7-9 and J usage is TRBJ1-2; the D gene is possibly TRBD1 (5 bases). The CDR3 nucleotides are TGTGCCAGCAGACGTCAGGGAAGTGGCTACACCTTC. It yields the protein CASRRQGSGYTF.